This entry features one T cell receptor (beta chain) sequence. This sample was taken from a study of blood T cell repertoires in COVID-19. As for the study in general: Sites across the United States, Italy and Spain contributed samples from acute and convalescent COVID-19.

TCRdb's copy holds only in-frame clones and misses some; the assay was immunoSEQ multiplex PCR. The data hold some 100,000 clones, with 88% observed a single time. Germline V lookup: CDR1 SEHNR, CDR2 FQNEAQ (reference sequence). CDR3 length: 12 residues. Trimming took off 7 bases at V and 3 bases at J, with 7 bases between the two ends. Sequenced: peripheral blood. The TCR originated in a woman aged 60 to 75 with acute or convalescent COVID-19. This chain connects TRBV7-9 to TRBJ2-1; D gene uncertain. The CDR3 is CASIFSYNEQFF. DNA of the CDR3: TGTGCCAGCATCTTCAGCTACAATGAGCAGTTCTTC.